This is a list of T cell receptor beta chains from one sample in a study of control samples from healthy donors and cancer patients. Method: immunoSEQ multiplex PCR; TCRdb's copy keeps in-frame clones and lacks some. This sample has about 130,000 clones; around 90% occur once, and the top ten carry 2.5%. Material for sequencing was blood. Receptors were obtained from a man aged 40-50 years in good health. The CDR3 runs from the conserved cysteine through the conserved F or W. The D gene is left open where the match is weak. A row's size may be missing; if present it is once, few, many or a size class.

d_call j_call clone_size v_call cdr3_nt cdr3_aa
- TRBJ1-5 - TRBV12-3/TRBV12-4 TGTGCCAGCAGAAGGGGAAGCAATCAGCCCCAGCATTTT CASRRGSNQPQHF
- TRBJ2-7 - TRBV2 TGTGCCAGCAGTACCACGGCCGGGGGCCTATCCTACGAGCAGTACTTC CASSTTAGGLSYEQYF
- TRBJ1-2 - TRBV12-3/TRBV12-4 TGTGCCAGCAGCCTGCCCAGTCCCCATGGCTACACCTTC CASSLPSPHGYTF
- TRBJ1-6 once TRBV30 TGTGCCTGGAGTTACAATACACAGGGTTCACCCCTCCACTTT CAWSYNTQGSPLHF
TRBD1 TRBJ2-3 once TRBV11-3 TGTGCCAGCAGTCGAAATATACAGGGGACAGATACGCAGTATTTT CASSRNIQGTDTQYF
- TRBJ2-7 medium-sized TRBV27 TGTGCCAGCAGTTTAAACAGTCTGTACGAGCAGTACTTC CASSLNSLYEQYF
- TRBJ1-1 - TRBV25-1 TGTGCCAGCAGAAAGAGTTGGAACACTGAAGCTTTCTTT CASRKSWNTEAFF
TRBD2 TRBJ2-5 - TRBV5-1 TGCGCCAGCAGGGTACTAGCGGTTGCACCAGAGACCCAGTACTTC CASRVLAVAPETQYF
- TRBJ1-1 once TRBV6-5 TGTGCCAGCAGCAACCGCCAGGGGCTGAACACTGAAGCTTTCTTT CASSNRQGLNTEAFF
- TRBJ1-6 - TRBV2 TGTGCCAGCAGTCTCGGGAATTCACCCCTCCACTTT CASSLGNSPLHF
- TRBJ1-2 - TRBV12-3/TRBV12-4 TGTGCCAGCAGTTTGAGTCTGAGCGGCTACACCTTC CASSLSLSGYTF
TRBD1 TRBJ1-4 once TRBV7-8 TGTGCCAGCAGCTTCATGACAGGGATAAATGAAAAACTGTTTTTT CASSFMTGINEKLFF
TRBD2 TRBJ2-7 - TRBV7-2 TGTGCCAGCAGCTCGGTCGGGACTAGCGGGTGGCGCGAGCAGTACTTC CASSSVGTSGWREQYF
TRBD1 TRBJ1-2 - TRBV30 TGTGCCTGGAGGGAACAGGGGGCGCAGGGTTGGTATGGCTACACCTTC CAWREQGAQGWYGYTF
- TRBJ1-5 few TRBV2 TGTGCCAGCAGTTTGACGAGTCAGGGCAATCAGCCCCAGCATTTT CASSLTSQGNQPQHF
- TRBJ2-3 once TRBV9 TGTGCCAGCAGCGTAACACACGCAGGGGAAGATACGCAGTATTTT CASSVTHAGEDTQYF
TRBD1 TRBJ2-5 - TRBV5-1 TGCGCCAGCAGCTCCGACAGGGGAGGAAAGACCCAGTACTTC CASSSDRGGKTQYF
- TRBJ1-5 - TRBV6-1 TGTGCCAGCAGTGAGGGGACCAATCAGCCCCAGCATTTT CASSEGTNQPQHF
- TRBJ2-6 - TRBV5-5 TGTGCCAGCACACACGGTAGCTCTGGGGCCAACGTCCTGACTTTC CASTHGSSGANVLTF
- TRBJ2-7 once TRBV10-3 TGTGCCATCAGTGAGGGGAGGCGGGGGCCTTTAGGCTACGAGCAGTACTTC CAISEGRRGPLGYEQYF
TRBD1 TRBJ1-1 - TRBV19 TGTGCCAGTAGTATTGGGGCAGGGGGTCACTCTGAAGCTTTCTTT CASSIGAGGHSEAFF
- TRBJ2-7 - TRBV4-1 TGCGCCAGCAGCCAAACGAGGGTTGATGAGCAGTACTTC CASSQTRVDEQYF
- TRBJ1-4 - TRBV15 TGTGCCACCAGCAGAGAGAAAGGCCACTCCCTGTTTTTT CATSREKGHSLFF
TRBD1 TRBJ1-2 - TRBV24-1 TGTGCCACCAGTGACCCGGGACAGGGGGTTGGCTACACCTTC CATSDPGQGVGYTF
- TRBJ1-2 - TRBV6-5 TGTGCCAGCAGACGGGGCGCGGGAGGGAACTATGGCTACACCTTC CASRRGAGGNYGYTF
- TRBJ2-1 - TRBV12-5 TGTGCTAGTGACTTCTACAATGAGCAGTTCTTC CASDFYNEQFF
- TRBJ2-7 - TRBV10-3 TGTGCCATCAGTGAGTCCACCGGATCCTACGAGCAGTACTTC CAISESTGSYEQYF
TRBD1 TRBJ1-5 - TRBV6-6 TGTGCCAGCAGTAACAGGGGGGAAGGCAATCAGCCCCAGCATTTT CASSNRGEGNQPQHF